These 5 T cell receptor beta chains were all obtained from the same sample, sequenced in a study of T cell responses to AZD1222 COVID-19 vaccine. Repertoires were generated with immunoSEQ multiplex PCR, while TCRdb's copy carries only in-frame clones and drops some. The sample yields about 110,000 clones, more than 75% seen once. This specimen consisted of peripheral blood, obtained 28 days after the second AZD1222 dose. These TCRs come from an adult who received the AZD1222 COVID-19 vaccine.

The chain couples TRBV11-3 to TRBJ2-5; TRBD2 is a possible D gene (6 bases). The CDR3 extends over 14 amino acids. The V end was cut by 5 bases, the J end by 5 bases, with 15 bases between. Germline-derived CDR1 and CDR2 are SGHNT and YENEEA. CDR3 DNA sequence: TGTGCCAGCAGCCCGGGAAGGGGAGGTGAGACCCAGTACTTC. It yields the protein CASSPGRGGETQYF.

The sample holds one count of this clone. This chain connects TRBV24-1 to TRBJ2-3; D possibly corresponds to TRBD1 (6 bases). The germline CDR1 and CDR2 sequences are KGHDR and SFDVKD. The CDR3 extends over 16 amino acids. V shed 0 bases and J shed 2 bases, with 11 bases lying between them. The CDR3 DNA is TGTGCCACCAGTGATTTGGCCGGGACAACCACAGATACGCAGTATTTT. Amino acid sequence: CATSDLAGTTTDTQYF.

The chain links TRBV7-2 to TRBJ1-2; D remains unclear. This CDR3 is built from 14 residues. Germline assignment: CDR1 SGHTA and CDR2 FQGNSA. With 2 bases removed from V and 4 bases from J, the gap between germline ends came to 11 bases. CDR3 nucleotides: TGTGCCAGCAGCTTACCGGTCCCAGGCTATGGCTACACCTTC. The encoded protein is CASSLPVPGYGYTF.

The chain recombines TRBV4-3 with TRBJ2-3, with D possibly TRBD2 on 7 matching bases. V was pared by 0 bases and J by 0 bases, with 13 bases between. The CDR3 covers 17 residues. CDR1 and CDR2 from the germline V gene are LGHNA and YSLEER. The CDR3 nucleotides read TGCGCCAGCAGCCAAGATTTCGGGGGGCTGAGCACAGATACGCAGTATTTT. Its translation is CASSQDFGGLSTDTQYF.

On this clone: Other DNA sequences of this sample code for an identical CDR3. The chain employs TRBV28 and TRBJ2-1; no firm D call. The CDR3 covers 11 residues. V was pared by 1 base and J by 7 bases, with 2 bases between. Germline V gene sequence: CDR1 MDHEN, CDR2 SYDVKM. The CDR3 sequence is CASSLYNEQFF. The CDR3 region has the DNA TGTGCCAGCAGTTTATATAATGAGCAGTTCTTC.